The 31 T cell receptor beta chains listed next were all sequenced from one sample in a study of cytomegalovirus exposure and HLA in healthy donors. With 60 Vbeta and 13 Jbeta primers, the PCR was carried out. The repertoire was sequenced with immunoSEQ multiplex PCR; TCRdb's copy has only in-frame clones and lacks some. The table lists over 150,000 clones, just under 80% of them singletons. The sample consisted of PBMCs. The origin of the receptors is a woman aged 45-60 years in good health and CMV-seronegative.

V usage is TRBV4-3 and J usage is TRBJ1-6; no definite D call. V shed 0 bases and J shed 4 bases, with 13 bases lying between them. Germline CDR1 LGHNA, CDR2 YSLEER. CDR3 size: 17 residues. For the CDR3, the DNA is TGCGCCAGCAGCCAAGATAGGACCTCGGGGTATAATTCACCCCTCCACTTT. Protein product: CASSQDRTSGYNSPLHF.

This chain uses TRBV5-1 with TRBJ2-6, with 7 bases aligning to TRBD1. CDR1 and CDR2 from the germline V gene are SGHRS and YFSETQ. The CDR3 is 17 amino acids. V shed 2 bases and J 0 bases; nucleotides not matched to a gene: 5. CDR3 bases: TGCGCCAGCAGCTTACCGGGACAGAGCTCTGGGGCCAACGTCCTGACTTTC. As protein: CASSLPGQSSGANVLTF.

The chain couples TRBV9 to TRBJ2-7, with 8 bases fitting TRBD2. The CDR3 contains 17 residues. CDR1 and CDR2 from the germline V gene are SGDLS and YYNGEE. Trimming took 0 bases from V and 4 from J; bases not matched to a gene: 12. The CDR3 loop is CASSVAGAGGDIYEQYF. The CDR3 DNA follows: TGTGCCAGCAGCGTAGCTGGGGCGGGGGGCGATATATACGAGCAGTACTTC.

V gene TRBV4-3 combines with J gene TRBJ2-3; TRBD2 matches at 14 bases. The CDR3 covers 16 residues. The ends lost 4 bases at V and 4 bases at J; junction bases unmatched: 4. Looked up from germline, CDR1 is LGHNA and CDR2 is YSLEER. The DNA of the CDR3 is TGCGCCAGCAGCCTAGGGACTAGCGGGAGCGCAGATACGCAGTATTTT. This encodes CASSLGTSGSADTQYF.

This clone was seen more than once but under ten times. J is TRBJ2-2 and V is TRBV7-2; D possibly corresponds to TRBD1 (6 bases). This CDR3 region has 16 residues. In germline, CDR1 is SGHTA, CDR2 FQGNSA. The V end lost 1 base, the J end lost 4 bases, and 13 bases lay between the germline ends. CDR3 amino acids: CASSLVAGVFTGELFF. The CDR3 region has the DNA TGTGCCAGCAGCTTAGTGGCAGGGGTGTTCACCGGGGAGCTGTTTTTT.

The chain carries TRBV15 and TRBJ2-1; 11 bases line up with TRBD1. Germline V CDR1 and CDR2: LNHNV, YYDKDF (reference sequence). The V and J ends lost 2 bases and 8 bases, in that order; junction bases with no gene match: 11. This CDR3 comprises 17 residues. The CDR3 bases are TGTGCCACCAGCAGATTTATCCGGGACAGGGGGGGCGATGAGCAGTTCTTC. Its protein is CATSRFIRDRGGDEQFF.

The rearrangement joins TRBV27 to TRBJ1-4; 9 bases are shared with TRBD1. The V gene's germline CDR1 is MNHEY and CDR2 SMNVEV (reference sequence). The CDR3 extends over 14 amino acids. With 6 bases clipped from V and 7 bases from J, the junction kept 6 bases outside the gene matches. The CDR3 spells CASSPGTGFEKLFF. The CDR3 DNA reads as TGTGCCAGCAGCCCCGGGACAGGGTTTGAAAAACTGTTTTTT.

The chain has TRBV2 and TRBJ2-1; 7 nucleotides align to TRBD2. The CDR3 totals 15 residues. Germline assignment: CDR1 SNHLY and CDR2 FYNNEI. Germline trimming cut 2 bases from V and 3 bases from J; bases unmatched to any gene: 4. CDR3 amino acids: CASSERGVGYNEQFF. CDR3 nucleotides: TGTGCCAGCAGTGAACGGGGGGTCGGCTACAATGAGCAGTTCTTC.

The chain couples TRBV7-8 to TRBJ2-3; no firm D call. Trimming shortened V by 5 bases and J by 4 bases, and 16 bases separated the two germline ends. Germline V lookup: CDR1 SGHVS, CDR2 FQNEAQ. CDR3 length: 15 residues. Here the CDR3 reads CASSPPSQQSDTQYF. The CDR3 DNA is TGTGCCAGCAGCCCCCCCTCCCAACAGTCAGATACGCAGTATTTT.

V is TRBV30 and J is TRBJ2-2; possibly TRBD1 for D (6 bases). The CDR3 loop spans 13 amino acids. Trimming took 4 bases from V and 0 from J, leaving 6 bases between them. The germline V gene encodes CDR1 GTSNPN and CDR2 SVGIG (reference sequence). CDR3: CAWKGANTGELFF. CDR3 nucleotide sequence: TGTGCCTGGAAGGGGGCGAACACCGGGGAGCTGTTTTTT.

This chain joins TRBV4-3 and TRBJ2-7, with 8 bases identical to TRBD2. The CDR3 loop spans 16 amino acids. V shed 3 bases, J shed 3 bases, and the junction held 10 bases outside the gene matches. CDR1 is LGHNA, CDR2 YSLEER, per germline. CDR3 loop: CASSQEPLAEFYEQYF. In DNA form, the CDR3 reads TGCGCCAGCAGCCAGGAACCACTAGCGGAGTTCTACGAGCAGTACTTC.

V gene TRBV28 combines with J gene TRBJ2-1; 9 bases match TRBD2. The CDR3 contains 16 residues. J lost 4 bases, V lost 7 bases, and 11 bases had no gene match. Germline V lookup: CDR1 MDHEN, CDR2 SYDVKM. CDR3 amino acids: CASTMVLAGSYNEQFF. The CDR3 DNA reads TGTGCCAGCACAATGGTTCTAGCGGGATCTTACAATGAGCAGTTCTTC.

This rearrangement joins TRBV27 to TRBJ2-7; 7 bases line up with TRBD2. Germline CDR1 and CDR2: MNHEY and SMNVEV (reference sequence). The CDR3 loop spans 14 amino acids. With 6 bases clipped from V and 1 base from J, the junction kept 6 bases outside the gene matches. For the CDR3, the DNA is TGTGCCAGCAGCTTAGCTAGCGGATCCTACGAGCAGTACTTC. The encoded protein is CASSLASGSYEQYF.

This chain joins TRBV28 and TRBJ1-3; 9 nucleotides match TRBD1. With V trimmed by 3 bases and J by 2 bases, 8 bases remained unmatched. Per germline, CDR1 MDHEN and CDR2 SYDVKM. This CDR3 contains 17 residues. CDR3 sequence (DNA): TGTGCCAGCAGTTTCCCTGGACAGGGGTTAGCTGGAAACACCATATATTTT. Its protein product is CASSFPGQGLAGNTIYF.

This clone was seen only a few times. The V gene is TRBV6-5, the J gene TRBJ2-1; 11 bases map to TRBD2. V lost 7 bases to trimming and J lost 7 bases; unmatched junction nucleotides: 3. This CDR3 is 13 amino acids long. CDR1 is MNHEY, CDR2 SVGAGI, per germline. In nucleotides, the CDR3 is TGTGCCAGCAAGGGACTAGCGGCAAATGAGCAGTTCTTC. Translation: CASKGLAANEQFF.

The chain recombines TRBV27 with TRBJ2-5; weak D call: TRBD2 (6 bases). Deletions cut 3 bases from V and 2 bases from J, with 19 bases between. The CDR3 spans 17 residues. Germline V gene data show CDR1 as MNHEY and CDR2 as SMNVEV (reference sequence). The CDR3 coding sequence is TGTGCCAGCAGTTTGTTTCCCGCTCGCGGGGATCAAGAGACCCAGTACTTC. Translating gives CASSLFPARGDQETQYF.

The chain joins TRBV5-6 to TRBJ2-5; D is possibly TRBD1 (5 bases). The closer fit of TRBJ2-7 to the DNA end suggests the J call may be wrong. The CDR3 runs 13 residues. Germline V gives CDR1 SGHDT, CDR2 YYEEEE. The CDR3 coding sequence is TGTGCCAGTACGAGACAGTGGAGCTACGAGCAGTACTTC. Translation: CASTRQWSYEQYF.

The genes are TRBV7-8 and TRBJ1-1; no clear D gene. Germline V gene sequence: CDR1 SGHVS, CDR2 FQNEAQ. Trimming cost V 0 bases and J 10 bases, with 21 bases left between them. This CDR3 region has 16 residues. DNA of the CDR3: TGTGCCAGCAGCTTAGCGAATGGGCAGGTCGGTACGTCAGCTTTCTTT. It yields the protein CASSLANGQVGTSAFF.

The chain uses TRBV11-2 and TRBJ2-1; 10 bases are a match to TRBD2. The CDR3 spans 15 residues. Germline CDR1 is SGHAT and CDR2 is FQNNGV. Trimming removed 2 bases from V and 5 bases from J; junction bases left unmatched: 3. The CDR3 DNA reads TGTGCCAGCAGCTTATTAGCGGGGGGCCACAATGAGCAGTTCTTC. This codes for CASSLLAGGHNEQFF.

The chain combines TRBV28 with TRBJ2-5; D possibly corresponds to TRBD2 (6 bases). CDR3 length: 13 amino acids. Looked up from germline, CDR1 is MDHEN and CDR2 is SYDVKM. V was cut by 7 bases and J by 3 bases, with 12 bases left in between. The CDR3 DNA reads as TGTGCCAGCACCCCGGGGACTGAAGAGACCCAGTACTTC. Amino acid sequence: CASTPGTEETQYF.

The CDR3 DNA sequence: TGTGCCAGCAGAAAAGGACAGGGATCATACGAGCAGTACTTC. This encodes CASRKGQGSYEQYF. The V gene is TRBV6-5, the J gene TRBJ2-5, with 8 bases that match TRBD1. The DNA end is a closer match to TRBJ2-7, so the J assignment may be wrong. The length of the CDR3 is 14 residues. CDR1 and CDR2 from the germline V gene are MNHEY and SVGAGI.

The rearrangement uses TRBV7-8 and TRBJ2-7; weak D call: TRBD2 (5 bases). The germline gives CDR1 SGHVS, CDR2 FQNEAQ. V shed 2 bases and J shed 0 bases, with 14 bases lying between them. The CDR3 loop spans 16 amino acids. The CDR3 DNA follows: TGTGCCAGCAGCTTAATAAGGGAGTACCCCTCCTACGAGCAGTACTTC. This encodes CASSLIREYPSYEQYF.

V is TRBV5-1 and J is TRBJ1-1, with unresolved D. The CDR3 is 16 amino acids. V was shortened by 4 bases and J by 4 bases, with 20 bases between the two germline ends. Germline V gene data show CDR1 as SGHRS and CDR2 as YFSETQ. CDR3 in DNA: TGCGCCAGCAGCGGAGGTCGTGGCAGTTCTGCCACTGAAGCTTTCTTT. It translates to CASSGGRGSSATEAFF. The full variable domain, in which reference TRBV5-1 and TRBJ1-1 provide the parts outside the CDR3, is KAGVTQTPRYLIKTRGQQVTLSCSPISGHRSVSWYQQTPGQGLQFLFEYFSETQRNKGNFPGRFSGRQFSNSRSEMNVSTLELGDSALYLCASSGGRGSSATEAFFGQGTRLTVV.

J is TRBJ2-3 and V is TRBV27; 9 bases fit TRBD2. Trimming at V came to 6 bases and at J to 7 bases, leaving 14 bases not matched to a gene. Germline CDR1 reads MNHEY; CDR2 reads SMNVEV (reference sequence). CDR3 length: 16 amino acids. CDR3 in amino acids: CASSEGGLAGSYTQYF. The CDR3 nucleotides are TGTGCCAGCAGCGAGGGAGGGCTAGCGGGGTCTTATACGCAGTATTTT.

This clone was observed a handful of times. DNA of the CDR3: TGTGCCAGCAGATTGACAGAGCATAGCAATCAGCCCCAGCATTTT. Translation: CASRLTEHSNQPQHF. The chain uses TRBV6-6 and TRBJ1-5; a weak D match, TRBD1 (5 bases). CDR3 length equals 15 residues. Trimming cost V 6 bases and J 0 bases, with 12 bases left between them. Per germline, CDR1 MNHNY and CDR2 SVGAGI (reference sequence).

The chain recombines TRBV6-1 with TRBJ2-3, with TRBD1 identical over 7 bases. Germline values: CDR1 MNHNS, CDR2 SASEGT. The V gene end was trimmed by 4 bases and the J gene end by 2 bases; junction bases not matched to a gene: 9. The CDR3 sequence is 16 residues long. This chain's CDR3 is CASSVTGQFITDTQYF. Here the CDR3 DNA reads TGTGCCAGCAGTGTTACGGGACAGTTCATCACAGATACGCAGTATTTT.

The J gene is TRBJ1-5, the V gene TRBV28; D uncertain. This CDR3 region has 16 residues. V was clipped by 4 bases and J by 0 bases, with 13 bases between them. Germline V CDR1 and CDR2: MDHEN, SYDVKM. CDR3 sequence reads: CASSSPSRDSNQPQHF. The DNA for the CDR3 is TGTGCCAGCAGTTCCCCAAGCCGGGATAGCAATCAGCCCCAGCATTTT.

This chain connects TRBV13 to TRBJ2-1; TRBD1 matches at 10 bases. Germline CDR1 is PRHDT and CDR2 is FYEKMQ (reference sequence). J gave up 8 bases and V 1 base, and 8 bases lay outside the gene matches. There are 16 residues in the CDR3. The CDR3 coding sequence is TGTGCCAGCAGCTTAGAACCGGGACAGGGGAAGGATGAGCAGTTCTTC. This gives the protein CASSLEPGQGKDEQFF.

In nucleotides, the CDR3 is TGTGCCAGCTCACCTGGGACTGGGGCAAACACTGAAGCTTTCTTT. Translated: CASSPGTGANTEAFF. J is TRBJ1-1 and V is TRBV18; maybe TRBD1 (5 bases). Germline V gene lookup returns CDR1 KGHSH and CDR2 LQKENI. The CDR3 runs to 15 residues. Trimming stripped 3 bases from V and 2 bases from J, with 13 bases between.

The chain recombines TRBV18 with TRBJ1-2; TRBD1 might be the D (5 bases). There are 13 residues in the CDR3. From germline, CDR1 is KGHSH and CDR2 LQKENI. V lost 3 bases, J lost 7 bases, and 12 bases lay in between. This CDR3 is CASSPDKEIGYTF. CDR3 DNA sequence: TGTGCCAGCTCACCGGACAAGGAGATTGGCTACACCTTC.

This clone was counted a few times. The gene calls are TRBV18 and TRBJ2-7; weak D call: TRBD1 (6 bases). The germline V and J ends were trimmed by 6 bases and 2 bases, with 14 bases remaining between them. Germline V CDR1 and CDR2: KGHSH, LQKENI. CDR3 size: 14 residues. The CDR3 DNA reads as TGTGCCAGCTCCAAAGAACAGGGTCCCTACGAGCAGTACTTC. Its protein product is CASSKEQGPYEQYF.